This paragraph covers one T cell receptor (beta chain) sequence. Its antigen is not known. This entry comes from a study of T cell responses to AZD1222 COVID-19 vaccine. Study background: The analysis combined second doses at about 4 or about 12 weeks.

CDR1 is SQVTM and CDR2 is ANQGSEA in the germline V gene. There are 12 residues in the CDR3. Regarding the study as a whole: Spike-specific TCR repertoires showed rising breadth and depth after two AZD1222 doses. Clonal diversity may have been underestimated in mostly white British donors.

Clones were read by immunoSEQ multiplex PCR, and TCRdb kept only the in-frame ones, dropping some. Of approximately 89,000 clones listed, about 91% are singletons. The chain links TRBV29-1 to TRBJ2-5; D may correspond to TRBD1 or TRBD2 (5 bases each). The sequence derives from an adult in good health. The material sequenced was peripheral blood, taken on day 0 of AZD1222 vaccination. CDR3 sequence reads: CSGGANQETQYF. Written as DNA, the CDR3 is TGCAGTGGGGGAGCTAATCAAGAGACCCAGTACTTC.